This TCR beta chain emerged from a study of graft-versus-host responses after intestinal transplantation. TCRdb's copy holds only in-frame clones and misses some; the assay was immunoSEQ multiplex PCR. The sample lists tens of thousands of clones, approximately 94% occurring once. A note on this clone: Its target is unknown.

Losses at the gene ends were 3 bases for V and 6 bases for J; bases not matched to a gene: 5. The CDR3 totals 15 residues. From germline, CDR1 is SGDLS and CDR2 YYNGEE. The source of this sequence is a human donor who was the organ donor for an intestinal transplant. The chain recombines TRBV9 with TRBJ1-4; 10 positions match TRBD1. The sequencing used unstimulated CD4+ T cells sorted from spleen or lymph node cells, collected before transplant. The CDR3 DNA is TGTGCCAGCAGCGCCGCCGGGACAGGGGATGAAAAACTGTTTTTT. It specifies CASSAAGTGDEKLFF. The whole variable domain, filled in from reference TRBV9 and TRBJ1-4, reads DSGVTQTPKHLITATGQRVTLRCSPRSGDLSVYWYQQSLDQGLQFLIQYYNGEERAKGNILERFSAQQFPDLHSELNLSSLELGDSALYFCASSAAGTGDEKLFFGSGTQLSVL.